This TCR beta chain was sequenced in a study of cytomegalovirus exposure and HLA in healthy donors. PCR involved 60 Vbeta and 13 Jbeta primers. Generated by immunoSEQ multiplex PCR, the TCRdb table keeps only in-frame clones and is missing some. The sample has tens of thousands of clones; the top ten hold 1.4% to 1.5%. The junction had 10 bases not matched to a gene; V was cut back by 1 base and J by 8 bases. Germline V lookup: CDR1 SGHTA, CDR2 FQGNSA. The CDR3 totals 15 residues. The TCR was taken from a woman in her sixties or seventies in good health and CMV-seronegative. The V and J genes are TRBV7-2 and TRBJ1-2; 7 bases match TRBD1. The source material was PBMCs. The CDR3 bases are TGTGCCAGCAGCTTAGACAAGGGGGCAGTTATGGGCTACACCTTC. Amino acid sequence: CASSLDKGAVMGYTF.